The 5 T cell receptor beta chains below come from one sample, sequenced in a study of T cell repertoires in cytomegalovirus infection. TCRdb used MiXCR to reprocess the reads, holding one entry per CDR3 protein. The top ten clones hold roughly 1.7% of a sample with approximately 250,000 distinct CDR3 sequences, about 12% of them seen once. The sample consisted of PBMCs. Every receptor here comes from a human donor in good health (CMV status not recorded). Some clones in this sample may be carry-over from other donors' samples.

This clonotype showed up just once. The rearrangement joins TRBV7-6 to TRBJ1-1, with a tentative D call TRBD1 (5 bases). Trimming removed 1 base at V and 6 bases at J, with 12 bases between. The CDR3 covers 14 residues. From germline, CDR1 is SGHVS and CDR2 FNYEAQ. CDR3 nucleotides: TGTGCCAGCAGCTTAGGGGGCGGCATAGCTGAAGCTTTCTTT. Residues: CASSLGGGIAEAFF.

The V call is TRBV7-9, the J call TRBJ1-5, with D possibly being TRBD1 (5 bases). Trimming took off 4 bases at V and 2 bases at J, with 9 bases between the two ends. Germline CDR1 is SEHNR and CDR2 is FQNEAQ (reference sequence). This CDR3 is 14 amino acids long. CDR3 sequence: CASSSLGGNQPQHF. For the CDR3, the DNA is TGTGCCAGCAGCTCCCTGGGGGGCAATCAGCCCCAGCATTTT.

This clonotype occurred a few times. The rearrangement links TRBV6-2 or TRBV6-3 to TRBJ2-1; 14 bases agree with TRBD2. With V trimmed by 3 bases and J by 4 bases, 2 bases remained unmatched. CDR3 length: 16 amino acids. The germline CDR1 and CDR2 sequences are MNHEY and SVGEGT. The DNA of the CDR3 is TGTGCCAGCAGTTATGGACTAGCGGGGGGTTACAATGAGCAGTTCTTC. Translation: CASSYGLAGGYNEQFF.

This clonotype has a handful of counts. The chain has TRBV6-2 or TRBV6-3 and TRBJ1-1; 7 nucleotides agree with TRBD1. Germline CDR1 and CDR2: MNHEY and SVGEGT. The ends lost 5 bases at V and 0 bases at J; junction bases unmatched: 9. The CDR3 is 16 residues long. The CDR3 nucleotides are TGTGCCAGCAGTCCTCCGGGACAGATATTGAACACTGAAGCTTTCTTT. Translated, it gives CASSPPGQILNTEAFF.

V usage is TRBV7-6 and J usage is TRBJ2-7; D may match TRBD1 or TRBD2 (5 bases each). The ends were cut back, 2 bases at V and 3 bases at J, with 11 bases in the middle. This CDR3 has 14 residues. Germline assignment: CDR1 SGHVS and CDR2 FNYEAQ. The CDR3 bases are TGTGCCAGCAGCTTATCAGAGGGGATCTACGAGCAGTACTTC. Translation: CASSLSEGIYEQYF.